This entry describes one T cell receptor beta chain. The sample originates from a study of blood T cells in healthy people across ages. V trimming: 0 bases; J trimming: 4 bases; junction bases outside the gene matches: 10. From germline, CDR1 is WNHNN and CDR2 SYGVQD (reference sequence). The CDR3 covers 17 residues. It was with a sample-barcoded 5' primer and a J-beta primer mix that a second PCR of roughly 7 to 12 cycles was run. Each of the cDNA molecules was tagged by a template-switch adaptor with 12 random nucleotides. TCRdb redid the calling of the 5' RACE reads with MiXCR, one entry per CDR3 protein. The repertoire has hundreds of thousands of distinct CDR3 sequences, about three fifths of them found once; the top ten carry about 20%.

The source material was blood. This chain connects TRBV10-1 to TRBJ2-3, with 7 bases matching TRBD2. The TCR sequence derives from a young man in good health. The CDR3, as DNA: TGCGCCAGCAGTGAGTCGGTCTTGGGGGGGGTCCCAGATACGCAGTATTTT. This gives the protein CASSESVLGGVPDTQYF.